The 15 T cell receptor beta chains given below trace back to one sample, sequenced in a study of cytomegalovirus exposure and HLA in healthy donors. Vbeta (60) and Jbeta (13) primers were used in the PCR. Produced via immunoSEQ multiplex PCR; TCRdb's table is partial and in-frame only. The sample records around 130,000 clones, about 82% being singletons. The sequencing sample was made of PBMCs. The receptors come from a man aged 25 to 40 in good health and CMV-seronegative.

The chain carries TRBV30 and TRBJ2-5; 9 bases are shared with TRBD2. Losses at the gene ends were 7 bases for V and 4 bases for J; bases not matched to a gene: 4. Germline lookup yields CDR1 GTSNPN and CDR2 SVGIG (reference sequence). The CDR3 is 12 residues long. The CDR3 coding sequence is TGTGCCTCCATAGCGGGAGTAGAGACCCAGTACTTC. As protein: CASIAGVETQYF.

This clone was found a few times. V gene TRBV11-2 combines with J gene TRBJ2-7; no reliable D call. Per germline, CDR1 SGHAT and CDR2 FQNNGV. The CDR3 sequence is 14 residues long. Between the trimmed V and J ends, which lost 5 bases and 0 bases, there was a span of 11 bases. The CDR3 coding sequence is TGTGCCAGCAGCCCCAACCTCAGCTCCTACGAGCAGTACTTC. Translation: CASSPNLSSYEQYF.

The chain is built from TRBV9 and TRBJ2-1, with 8 bases that match TRBD2. The trim removed 2 bases at V and 3 bases at J, leaving 16 bases unmatched. Germline CDR1 and CDR2: SGDLS and YYNGEE. The CDR3 loop spans 19 amino acids. The CDR3 is CASSVEGGSGSGDYNEQFF. The CDR3 nucleotides are TGTGCCAGCAGCGTGGAGGGGGGTAGCGGTAGCGGGGACTACAATGAGCAGTTCTTC.

The gene calls are TRBV7-8 and TRBJ1-4, with no clear D. V was trimmed by 1 base and J by 11 bases, leaving 17 bases between them. CDR1 SGHVS and CDR2 FQNEAQ come from the germline V gene. The CDR3 runs 15 residues. Here the CDR3 reads CASSLGEGYTGKLFF. The CDR3 DNA sequence: TGTGCCAGCAGCTTAGGGGAGGGCTATACGGGGAAACTGTTTTTT.

The chain couples TRBV13 to TRBJ2-3; no reliable D call. Germline lookup yields CDR1 PRHDT and CDR2 FYEKMQ (reference sequence). V dropped 2 bases and J dropped 4 bases, with 16 bases sitting between them. The length of the CDR3 is 16 residues. CDR3 amino acids: CASSLRSNPPPDTQYF. The CDR3 nucleotides are TGTGCCAGCAGCTTACGGTCAAACCCACCCCCAGATACGCAGTATTTT.

The chain uses TRBV29-1 and TRBJ2-2; D gene unclear. This CDR3 has 14 amino acids. Germline values: CDR1 SQVTM, CDR2 ANQGSEA. V was cut by 4 bases and J by 5 bases, with 14 bases left in between. In DNA, the CDR3 is TGCAGCGTTGGATTGCGCTTATCGACCGGGGAGCTGTTTTTT. Its translation is CSVGLRLSTGELFF.

This clone is a singleton in its sample. The chain has TRBV6-1 and TRBJ2-5, with 9 nucleotides matching TRBD1. V shed 5 bases, J shed 4 bases, and the junction held 8 bases outside the gene matches. The CDR3 covers 15 residues. Germline CDR1 is MNHNS and CDR2 is SASEGT. The CDR3 loop reads CASSLGQGIIETQYF. The CDR3 coding sequence is TGTGCCAGCAGTTTGGGACAGGGTATCATAGAGACCCAGTACTTC.

The chain joins TRBV6-1 to TRBJ1-5; D unclear. V was pared by 3 bases and J by 5 bases, with 8 bases between. Per germline, CDR1 MNHNS and CDR2 SASEGT. The CDR3 consists of 13 residues. This chain's CDR3 is CASSEFRYQPQHF. CDR3 bases: TGTGCCAGCAGTGAGTTCAGGTATCAGCCCCAGCATTTT.

The chain joins TRBV7-9 to TRBJ2-1; the match to TRBD2 covers 10 bases. This CDR3 comprises 16 residues. Unmatched junction bases numbered 11, after V lost 5 bases and J lost 7 bases. Germline V gene lookup returns CDR1 SEHNR and CDR2 FQNEAQ (reference sequence). In nucleotides, the CDR3 is TGTGCCAGCAGCCCGACCGGGACTAGCGAAAGGAATGAGCAGTTCTTC. Amino acid sequence: CASSPTGTSERNEQFF.

The V and J genes are TRBV5-7 and TRBJ1-1, with D possibly matching TRBD1 (6 bases). TRBV5-7 is noted as an ORF with a role that remains uncertain. The CDR3 runs 16 residues. The V gene lost 1 base and the J gene lost 2 bases, with 15 bases spanning the gap. In DNA form, the CDR3 reads TGTGCCAGCAGCTTGTGGCGGCAGGGGCTAAACACTGAAGCTTTCTTT. Translating it yields CASSLWRQGLNTEAFF.

The chain uses TRBV18 and TRBJ1-5; TRBD1 is a possible D gene (6 bases). Between the trimmed V and J ends, which lost 0 bases and 0 bases, there was a span of 12 bases. The CDR3 has 17 residues. Germline loops: CDR1 KGHSH, CDR2 LQKENI. As DNA, the CDR3 is TGTGCCAGCTCACCACCGGGGGGGGGCCCTAGCAATCAGCCCCAGCATTTT. This translates into CASSPPGGGPSNQPQHF.

The CDR3 region is CASSLASRGETQYF. The DNA for the CDR3 is TGCGCCAGCAGCTTGGCCTCCAGGGGGGAGACCCAGTACTTC. This chain uses TRBV5-1 with TRBJ2-5; 7 bases fit TRBD1. J was trimmed by 5 bases and V by 0 bases; bases with no gene match: 4. CDR3 length equals 14 residues. Germline CDR1 SGHRS, CDR2 YFSETQ.

V gene TRBV7-8 combines with J gene TRBJ2-5; D is ambiguous. This CDR3 comprises 11 residues. V lost 5 bases and J lost 3, with 4 bases in between. The germline V gene encodes CDR1 SGHVS and CDR2 FQNEAQ. The CDR3 loop is CASSVKETQYF. The CDR3 DNA sequence: TGTGCCAGCAGCGTAAAAGAGACCCAGTACTTC. The complete variable domain, with remaining parts taken from reference TRBV7-8 and TRBJ2-5, reads GAGVSQSPRYKVAKRGQDVALRCDPISGHVSLFWYQQALGQGPEFLTYFQNEAQLDKSGLPSDRFFAERPEGSVSTLKIQRTQQEDSAVYLCASSVKETQYFGPGTRLLVL.

This chain uses TRBV5-4 with TRBJ2-7; the match to TRBD2 covers 10 bases. The trim removed 4 bases at V and 2 bases at J, leaving 12 bases unmatched. The V gene's germline CDR1 is SGHNT and CDR2 YYREEE (reference sequence). The CDR3 runs to 17 residues. CDR3 bases: TGTGCCAGCAGCCCCCAGCGGGGGGGCATAAGACCCTACGAGCAGTACTTC. Translated: CASSPQRGGIRPYEQYF.

In its sample, this clone was seen once. The chain employs TRBV7-6 and TRBJ2-5, with 8 nucleotides matching TRBD2. Germline V gene lookup returns CDR1 SGHVS and CDR2 FNYEAQ. This CDR3 spans 16 amino acids. Losses at the gene ends were 1 base for V and 5 bases for J; bases not matched to a gene: 9. The CDR3 DNA sequence: TGTGCCAGCAGCTTAGGTCCAGCGGGAGCCCCGGAGACCCAGTACTTC. Protein product: CASSLGPAGAPETQYF.